This TCR beta chain was sequenced in a study of control samples from healthy donors and cancer patients. CDR1 is MNHEY, CDR2 SMNVEV, per germline (reference sequence). Between the trimmed V and J ends, which lost 5 bases and 3 bases, there was a span of 22 bases. This CDR3 has 17 amino acids. The protocol was immunoSEQ multiplex PCR, while the TCRdb copy is restricted to in-frame clones and leaves out a portion. Of around 80,000 clones in the sample, over 75% were seen once. The clonotype originates from a man aged 50 to 59 in good health. The rearrangement joins TRBV27 to TRBJ1-1; D remains ambiguous. The specimen was blood. The CDR3 DNA follows: TGTGCCAGCAGTAAAGGTGGAGGGATCGGATGGGACACTGAAGCTTTCTTT. It codes for CASSKGGGIGWDTEAFF.